What follows are 13 T cell receptor beta chains derived from one specimen sequenced in a study of graft-versus-host responses after intestinal transplantation. Repertoires were generated with immunoSEQ multiplex PCR, while TCRdb's copy carries only in-frame clones and drops some. Of more than 85,000 clones detected, approximately 94% appear once; the ten largest clones hold about 2%. These receptors are not linked to any known antigen. The sample consisted of unstimulated CD8+ T cells sorted from spleen or lymph node cells, taken before intestinal transplant. All receptors derive from a human donor who received an intestinal transplant.

This rearrangement joins TRBV29-1 to TRBJ1-1; no clear D. CDR3 length: 13 residues. Per the germline V gene, CDR1 is SQVTM and CDR2 is ANQGSEA. V gave up 6 bases and J gave up 1 base, with 12 bases separating them. The CDR3 DNA reads TGCAGCGTCCCCCGTAGTGGGAACACTGAAGCTTTCTTT. Translation: CSVPRSGNTEAFF.

The chain recombines TRBV5-6 with TRBJ2-7; 10 bases are a match to TRBD1. The CDR3 is made up of 15 amino acids. Trimming cost V 4 bases and J 3 bases; bases outside gene matches: 7. CDR1 SGHDT and CDR2 YYEEEE come from the germline V gene. CDR3 sequence reads: CASSGRGQGYYEQYF. Written as DNA, the CDR3 is TGTGCCAGCAGCGGGAGGGGACAGGGGTACTACGAGCAGTACTTC.

Only a few counts were recorded for this clone. The V gene is TRBV2, the J gene TRBJ2-1; 10 bases line up with TRBD2. The CDR3 totals 15 residues. V shed 7 bases and J 2 bases; nucleotides not matched to a gene: 5. The germline V gene encodes CDR1 SNHLY and CDR2 FYNNEI. For the CDR3, the DNA is TGTGCCAGCAAGAGCGGGGGGGCCGCCTACAATGAGCAGTTCTTC. This encodes CASKSGGAAYNEQFF.

The chain is built from TRBV4-3 and TRBJ2-2, with TRBD1 matching 10 bases. Germline CDR1 is LGHNA and CDR2 is YSLEER. V was clipped by 4 bases and J by 6 bases; unmatched bases: 8. This CDR3 contains 16 residues. The CDR3 sequence: CASSLSTGGYAGELFF. The CDR3 region has the DNA TGCGCCAGCAGCCTTTCGACAGGGGGCTATGCCGGGGAGCTGTTTTTT.

The chain has TRBV27 and TRBJ1-2; D gene uncertain. The CDR3 totals 16 residues. Trimming shortened V by 7 bases and J by 0 bases, and 18 bases separated the two germline ends. Germline CDR1 is MNHEY and CDR2 is SMNVEV (reference sequence). The CDR3 coding sequence is TGTGCCAGCATGGGCTCGGGGATGATAACTAACTATGGCTACACCTTC. The encoded protein is CASMGSGMITNYGYTF.

V and J are TRBV7-6 and TRBJ1-3, with D unresolved. CDR3 length: 15 residues. V gave up 8 bases and J gave up 0 bases, with 14 bases separating them. Germline CDR1 SGHVS, CDR2 FNYEAQ. CDR3 DNA: TGTGCCAGCGAAGCTTACTCCCTCTCTGGAAACACCATATATTTT. This codes for CASEAYSLSGNTIYF.

The rearrangement joins TRBV18 to TRBJ2-1, with a possible D match to TRBD1 (6 bases). CDR1 and CDR2 (germline): KGHSH, LQKENI. This CDR3 region has 16 residues. V was cut by 1 base and J by 2 bases, with 12 bases left in between. In DNA, the CDR3 is TGTGCCAGCTCACCACTCGGGACACCTACCTACAATGAGCAGTTCTTC. Amino acids: CASSPLGTPTYNEQFF.

The rearrangement uses TRBV23-1 and TRBJ2-6; D call uncertain. TRBV23-1 qualifies as an ORF whose function is uncertain. V shed 1 base and J shed 0 bases, with 13 bases lying between them. This CDR3 is 18 amino acids long. As DNA, the CDR3 is TGCGCCAGCAGTCAATTCCAGGAAATTCGCTCTGGGGCCAACGTCCTGACTTTC. As protein: CASSQFQEIRSGANVLTF.

This chain uses TRBV6-6 with TRBJ2-7; 8 nucleotides agree with TRBD2. The V segment lost 5 bases and the J segment 5 bases; nucleotides outside the gene matches: 11. There are 15 residues in the CDR3. Germline V lookup: CDR1 MNHNY, CDR2 SVGAGI (reference sequence). CDR3 loop: CASSTHRGGRNEQYF. The CDR3 region has the DNA TGTGCCAGCAGTACCCACCGGGGGGGCCGAAACGAGCAGTACTTC.

This clone was recorded only once. This sequence joins TRBV7-9 and TRBJ2-3; weak D call: TRBD2 (5 bases). CDR1 SEHNR and CDR2 FQNEAQ come from the germline V gene (reference sequence). Between the trimmed V and J ends, which lost 5 bases and 0 bases, there was a span of 15 bases. This CDR3 comprises 16 residues. For the CDR3, the DNA is TGTGCCAGCAGCCTACTAGAGGGTTATAGCACAGATACGCAGTATTTT. Translating it yields CASSLLEGYSTDTQYF.

The chain carries TRBV5-1 and TRBJ2-6; D might be TRBD2 (6 bases). This CDR3 contains 16 residues. The germline V gene encodes CDR1 SGHRS and CDR2 YFSETQ. The V gene lost 3 bases and the J gene lost 2 bases, with 12 bases spanning the gap. The CDR3 region is CASSSPRETGANVLTF. Here the CDR3 DNA reads TGCGCCAGCAGCTCCCCCCGGGAGACTGGGGCCAACGTCCTGACTTTC.

This clone was counted a few times. V and J are TRBV6-5 and TRBJ2-7; possibly TRBD1 for D (6 bases). Trimming left V 0 bases short and J 4 bases short, with 13 bases between. CDR3 length: 15 residues. Per germline, CDR1 MNHEY and CDR2 SVGAGI. The CDR3 nucleotides are TGTGCCAGCAGTTACTCGAGGGGGTATCTGTACGAGCAGTACTTC. Encoded protein: CASSYSRGYLYEQYF.

The chain uses TRBV4-3 and TRBJ2-1, with D perhaps TRBD2 (6 bases). This CDR3 comprises 15 residues. The V and J ends lost 0 bases and 3 bases respectively, with 9 bases between them. In germline, CDR1 is LGHNA, CDR2 YSLEER. In nucleotides, the CDR3 is TGCGCCAGCAGCCAAGAGGGGGGTTACTACAATGAGCAGTTCTTC. Encoded protein: CASSQEGGYYNEQFF.